These T cell receptor beta chains were read from a single sample in a study of blood T cell repertoires in COVID-19. Some clones are missing from TCRdb's copy, which holds only in-frame ones; the method was immunoSEQ multiplex PCR. Of under 300,000 clones in the sample, around 79% are singletons; the top ten hold around 3.4%. The source material was peripheral blood. The receptor source for this set is a woman of 80 years or more with acute or convalescent COVID-19. Each CDR3 is given with its conserved first and last residue. D genes are given only for firm matches. Expanded clones are given a class, and other clones once, few, many or no size at all.

>TRBV3-1/TRBV3-2|.|.|TRBJ1-1
CASSQERGGRAFF
TGTGCCAGCAGCCAAGAGCGCGGGGGGCGGGCTTTCTTT
>TRBV19|TRBD1|.|TRBJ2-6
CASRHRGQVTGANVLTF
TGTGCCAGTAGACATAGGGGACAGGTCACTGGGGCCAACGTCCTGACTTTC
>TRBV9|.|.|TRBJ1-3
CASSVGSGLRGSGNTIYF
TGTGCCAGCAGCGTAGGGTCGGGACTAAGGGGCTCTGGAAACACCATATATTTT
>TRBV7-2|.|.|TRBJ1-1
CASSLGSGRGRTRNTEAFF
TGTGCCAGCAGCTTAGGAAGTGGAAGGGGCCGGACCCGGAACACTGAAGCTTTCTTT
>TRBV5-6|TRBD1|.|TRBJ1-2
CASSLGQGIFGYTF
TGTGCCAGCAGCTTGGGACAGGGGATCTTTGGCTACACCTTC
>TRBV20-1|TRBD1|.|TRBJ1-1
CSARGDTEAFF
TGCAGTGCCAGGGGGGACACTGAAGCTTTCTTT
>TRBV15|.|.|TRBJ1-5
CATSTGLTNQPQHF
TGTGCCACCAGCACAGGGCTCACCAATCAGCCCCAGCATTTT
>TRBV6-5|.|.|TRBJ1-5
CASRPVGGSNQPQHF
TGTGCCAGCAGACCGGTGGGGGGAAGCAATCAGCCCCAGCATTTT
>TRBV18|.|.|TRBJ1-1
CASSPRGLRNTEAFF
TGTGCCAGCTCACCACGAGGTCTGAGGAACACTGAAGCTTTCTTT
>TRBV10-1|TRBD2|once|TRBJ2-1
CASSGGTSGYNEQFF
TGCGCCAGCAGTGGGGGGACTAGCGGTTATAATGAGCAGTTCTTC
>TRBV5-8|TRBD2|.|TRBJ2-5
CASSRGTSGGPQETQYF
TGTGCCAGCAGCCGCGGGACTAGCGGGGGGCCCCAAGAGACCCAGTACTTC
>TRBV19|TRBD2|.|TRBJ2-5
CASSISSGGAYSETQYF
TGTGCCAGTAGTATTTCTAGCGGGGGGGCCTACTCGGAGACCCAGTACTTC
>TRBV5-1|TRBD1|many|TRBJ1-2
CASSSGGQEINYGYTF
TGCGCCAGCAGCTCCGGCGGACAGGAGATTAACTATGGCTACACCTTC
>TRBV3-1/TRBV3-2|TRBD1|.|TRBJ1-1
CASSPWDSPVFF
TGTGCCAGCAGCCCTTGGGACAGCCCAGTGTTCTTT
>TRBV25-1|.|.|TRBJ2-1
CASSESYSYNEQFF
TGTGCCAGCAGTGAGAGTTACTCCTACAATGAGCAGTTCTTC
>TRBV11-2|.|.|TRBJ1-6
CASSLPGASPLHF
TGTGCCAGCAGCTTGCCAGGGGCTTCACCCCTCCACTTT
>TRBV2|.|.|TRBJ2-6
CASQVSTSSGANVLTF
TGTGCCAGTCAAGTATCCACAAGCTCTGGGGCCAACGTCCTGACTTTC
>TRBV3-1/TRBV3-2|TRBD1|few|TRBJ2-7
CASSQVSWTGRYEQYF
TGTGCCAGCAGCCAAGTTTCCTGGACAGGGAGGTACGAGCAGTACTTC
>TRBV21-1|.|.|TRBJ2-2
CASSKRQGATGELFF
TGTGCCAGCAGCAAACGACAGGGTGCAACCGGGGAGCTGTTTTTT
>TRBV7-2|TRBD1|.|TRBJ2-1
CASSPSGQGYNEQFF
TGTGCCAGCAGCCCGTCGGGACAGGGATACAATGAGCAGTTCTTC
>TRBV27|TRBD1|few|TRBJ2-1
CASGRGNEQFF
TGTGCCAGCGGCAGGGGGAATGAGCAGTTCTTC
>TRBV7-9|TRBD1|.|TRBJ1-4
CASSPWTGGDEKLFF
TGTGCCAGCAGCCCGTGGACAGGGGGAGATGAAAAACTGTTTTTT
>TRBV3-1/TRBV3-2|.|once|TRBJ1-2
CASSQGITQRGYGYTF
TGTGCCAGCAGCCAAGGAATAACCCAGAGGGGGTATGGCTACACCTTC
>TRBV7-2|.|once|TRBJ2-7
CASSSISSYEQYF
TGTGCCAGCAGCTCCATCAGCTCCTACGAGCAGTACTTC
>TRBV18|TRBD1|.|TRBJ2-6
CASSPVTDRGSGANVLTF
TGTGCCAGCTCACCCGTAACAGACAGGGGGTCTGGGGCCAACGTCCTGACTTTC
>TRBV6-4|TRBD1|.|TRBJ2-1
CASRGTGRDEQFF
TGTGCCAGCAGGGGGACAGGGCGGGATGAGCAGTTCTTC
>TRBV4-1|.|.|TRBJ2-7
CASSQDRRDEQYF
TGCGCCAGCAGCCAAGATCGACGGGATGAGCAGTACTTC
>TRBV5-1|.|.|TRBJ1-3
CASSLDVTGFSGNTIYF
TGCGCCAGCAGCTTGGACGTCACGGGTTTCTCTGGAAACACCATATATTTT
>TRBV7-2|.|.|TRBJ2-7
CASSKTGTTPYEQYF
TGTGCCAGCAGCAAAACCGGGACAACCCCCTACGAGCAGTACTTC
>TRBV5-1|.|.|TRBJ1-2
CASSGQGGGGYTF
TGCGCCAGCAGCGGCCAGGGAGGCGGTGGCTACACCTTC
>TRBV25-1|.|.|TRBJ2-4
CASSERALRAKNIQYF
TGTGCCAGCAGTGAGCGGGCCCTCCGGGCCAAAAACATTCAGTACTTC
>TRBV18|TRBD1|few|TRBJ2-1
CASSRNPGQGGNEQFF
TGTGCCAGCTCACGCAACCCGGGACAGGGTGGAAATGAGCAGTTCTTC
>TRBV4-1|TRBD2|.|TRBJ2-7
CASSQGRLAAYEQYF
TGCGCCAGCAGCCAGGGGAGACTAGCGGCTTACGAGCAGTACTTC